Presented here are 10 T cell receptor beta chains from one specimen sequenced in a study of blood T cells in healthy people across ages. For the second PCR, which ran for roughly 6 to 11 cycles, a sample-barcoded 5' primer and a J-beta primer mix were used. TCRdb analysed the 5' RACE reads with MiXCR anew, one entry per CDR3 protein. The table lists some 710,000 distinct CDR3 sequences, about half of them singletons. Sequenced input: blood. These receptors were taken from a man at least 80 years old in good health.

The V gene is TRBV29-1, the J gene TRBJ2-1; D unclear. Germline V lookup: CDR1 SQVTM, CDR2 ANQGSEA. The CDR3 has 11 amino acids. Trimming pared 2 bases from V and 7 bases from J, leaving 6 bases between. The CDR3 bases are TGCAGCGTTGAATTGTGGAATGAGCAGTTCTTC. This translates into CSVELWNEQFF.

This clonotype came up once. This chain links TRBV7-3 with TRBJ1-1; no clear D gene. V dropped 4 bases and J dropped 4 bases, with 10 bases sitting between them. The length of the CDR3 is 13 residues. CDR1 is SGHTA and CDR2 is FQGTGA in the germline V gene. The CDR3 DNA is TGTGCCAGCAGCTCCCTCGTGGGCACTGAAGCTTTCTTT. This encodes CASSSLVGTEAFF.

Ten or more counts support this clonotype. The chain links TRBV7-3 to TRBJ2-3; 8 positions agree with TRBD1. The CDR3 sequence is 19 residues long. Germline loops: CDR1 SGHTA, CDR2 FQGTGA. V shed 4 bases, J shed 2 bases, and the junction held 17 bases outside the gene matches. The CDR3 is CASSSTRRQGIPHTDTQYF. In nucleotides, the CDR3 is TGTGCCAGCAGCTCAACGAGGAGACAGGGGATCCCCCACACAGATACGCAGTATTTT.

This clonotype has just a few counts. V and J are TRBV7-9 and TRBJ1-4, with 9 bases identical to TRBD1. Germline values: CDR1 SEHNR, CDR2 FQNEAQ (reference sequence). The CDR3 extends over 14 amino acids. The ends lost 3 bases at V and 5 bases at J; junction bases unmatched: 1. The CDR3 spells CASSFGQGNEKLFF. DNA for the CDR3: TGTGCCAGCAGCTTCGGACAGGGGAATGAAAAACTGTTTTTT.

The chain joins TRBV20-1 to TRBJ2-5, with D maybe TRBD2 (6 bases). Germline CDR1 DFQATT, CDR2 SNEGSKA (reference sequence). With 3 bases removed from V and 5 bases from J, the gap between germline ends came to 16 bases. The CDR3 extends over 14 amino acids. Here the CDR3 DNA reads TGCAGTGCTAGTATGGGGCGGGAATGGGAGACCCAGTACTTC. This translates into CSASMGREWETQYF.

Only a few counts were recorded for this clonotype. The V call is TRBV5-1, the J call TRBJ2-3; 7 bases line up with TRBD2. Per the germline V gene, CDR1 is SGHRS and CDR2 is YFSETQ. The V segment lost 2 bases and the J segment 3 bases; nucleotides outside the gene matches: 9. The CDR3 has 16 amino acids. CDR3 coding DNA: TGCGCCAGCAGCTTCGGGACTACTCAGGGAACAGATACGCAGTATTTT. This sequence encodes CASSFGTTQGTDTQYF.

Turning to this clonotype: An end of the junction differs from the germline gene, which may be a read error. This chain uses TRBV24-1 with TRBJ1-2; 9 bases agree with TRBD1. CDR1 and CDR2 from the germline V gene are KGHDR and SFDVKD. CDR3 length: 15 residues. The CDR3 loop reads CATSGPGQGLEGYTF. For the CDR3, the DNA is TGCGCCACCAGTGGTCCCGGACAGGGGCTGGAAGGCTACACCTTC.

V and J are TRBV21-1 and TRBJ1-5; the table's TRBD1 call for D was not verified on the DNA. TRBV21-1 is a listed pseudogene. This CDR3 has 15 residues. CDR3 coding DNA: TGTGCCAGCAGCAAAGGGACAAATAGCAATCAGCCCCAGCATTTT. Translated: CASSKGTNSNQPQHF.

This clonotype was detected a few times. V gene TRBV20-1 combines with J gene TRBJ2-1; TRBD2 matches at 10 bases. V dropped 1 base and J dropped 4; count of bases not matched to a gene: 7. The germline gives CDR1 DFQATT, CDR2 SNEGSKA (reference sequence). The CDR3 length is 16 residues. DNA for the CDR3: TGCAGTGCTAGAGTTCCTAGCGGGGGAACTTACAATGAGCAGTTCTTC. This gives the protein CSARVPSGGTYNEQFF.

This clonotype occurred a few times. The J gene is TRBJ2-5, the V gene TRBV7-2, with D possibly TRBD2 on 6 matching bases. Trimming stripped 6 bases from V and 1 base from J, with 12 bases between. This CDR3 has 14 residues. Germline V CDR1 and CDR2: SGHTA, FQGNSA. The CDR3 DNA sequence: TGTGCCAGCAGTTCACTAGCCTCCCAAGAGACCCAGTACTTC. Translating gives CASSSLASQETQYF. Complete variable domain (other parts from reference TRBV7-2 and TRBJ2-5): GAGVSQSPSNKVTEKGKDVELRCDPISGHTALYWYRQSLGQGLEFLIYFQGNSAPDKSGLPSDRFSAERTGGSVSTLTIQRTQQEDSAVYLCASSSLASQETQYFGPGTRLLVL.